The 11 T cell receptor beta chains below come from one sample, sequenced in a study of CD8+ T cells in alopecia areata. Once RNA had been extracted, it was reverse transcribed into cDNA to act as the sequencing template. TCRdb's copy holds only in-frame clones and misses some; the assay was immunoSEQ multiplex PCR. Here the sample spans fewer than 200,000 clones, roughly 58% being singletons. Treatment described: oral pan-JAK inhibitor, 5-10 mg twice daily. The sample here was CD4+ T cells sorted from blood, taken at approximately week 55, from a patient treated with tofacitinib. Source of these receptors: a human donor with alopecia areata.

On this clone: At one of its ends the junction is not consistent with the germline gene, which may arise from a read error. The CDR3 region has the DNA TGTGCCACCAGCCAGGACACAAATACGCAGTATTTT. Protein sequence: CATSQDTNTQYF. V gene TRBV15 combines with J gene TRBJ2-3, with a possible D match to TRBD1 (5 bases). CDR3 length: 12 amino acids. In germline, CDR1 is LNHNV, CDR2 YYDKDF (reference sequence).

The chain joins TRBV5-1 to TRBJ2-7, with D perhaps matching TRBD1 (5 bases). V shed 4 bases and J shed 1 base, with 15 bases lying between them. CDR3 length: 15 amino acids. From germline, CDR1 is SGHRS and CDR2 YFSETQ. The CDR3 is CASSTDQGLSYEQYF. CDR3 nucleotide sequence: TGCGCCAGCAGCACGGACCAGGGTTTATCCTACGAGCAGTACTTC.

This clone was counted only a few times. The chain carries TRBV5-1 and TRBJ2-7; TRBD1 is a possible D gene (6 bases). Germline CDR1 SGHRS, CDR2 YFSETQ. The V gene lost 5 bases and the J gene lost 6 bases, with 15 bases spanning the gap. There are 13 residues in the CDR3. This chain's CDR3 is CASRQRSGAEQYF. CDR3 bases: TGCGCCAGCAGGCAGCGGTCAGGGGCCGAGCAGTACTTC.

The chain recombines TRBV6-5 with TRBJ2-1; D is possibly TRBD1 (6 bases). The CDR3 has 15 residues. Trimming shortened V by 4 bases and J by 4 bases, and 14 bases separated the two germline ends. Per germline, CDR1 MNHEY and CDR2 SVGAGI. CDR3 nucleotides: TGTGCCAGCAGTTCCGAGGGCAGGGGATACAATGAGCAGTTCTTC. It encodes CASSSEGRGYNEQFF.

In its sample, this clone was seen a few times. The CDR3 is CSVVGIAGASGANVLTF. Written as DNA, the CDR3 is TGCAGCGTTGTTGGTATAGCGGGAGCCTCTGGGGCCAACGTCCTGACTTTC. The V and J genes are TRBV29-1 and TRBJ2-6; the match to TRBD2 covers 9 bases. Unmatched junction bases numbered 7, after V lost 4 bases and J lost 0 bases. There are 17 residues in the CDR3. From germline, CDR1 is SQVTM and CDR2 ANQGSEA. The full variable domain, in which reference TRBV29-1 and TRBJ2-6 provide the parts outside the CDR3, is SAVISQKPSRDICQRGTSLTIQCQVDSQVTMMFWYRQQPGQSLTLIATANQGSEATYESGFVIDKFPISRPNLTFSTLTVSNMSPEDSSIYLCSVVGIAGASGANVLTFGAGSRLTVL.

This chain joins TRBV10-3 and TRBJ2-2; D is unresolved. CDR3 length: 14 amino acids. The V gene's germline CDR1 is ENHRY and CDR2 SYGVKD. Trimming removed 4 bases at V and 4 bases at J, with 10 bases between. This CDR3 is CAISAIDGTGELFF. In DNA form, the CDR3 reads TGTGCCATCAGTGCTATCGACGGCACCGGGGAGCTGTTTTTT.

The rearrangement uses TRBV5-5 and TRBJ2-3, with 8 bases fitting TRBD2. The CDR3 is 16 residues long. Germline lookup yields CDR1 SGHKS and CDR2 YYEKEE (reference sequence). The ends lost 0 bases at V and 0 bases at J; junction bases unmatched: 3. The CDR3 nucleotides read TGTGCCAGCAGCTTGGGCACTAGCGGTAGCACAGATACGCAGTATTTT. Encoded protein: CASSLGTSGSTDTQYF.

The chain carries TRBV6-1 and TRBJ2-1; D ambiguous. The ends were cut back, 7 bases at V and 9 bases at J, with 16 bases in the middle. The germline gives CDR1 MNHNS, CDR2 SASEGT. The CDR3 has 13 residues. CDR3 nucleotide sequence: TGTGCCAGCATTTTCGACACCTGGAGTGAGCAGTTCTTC. Translating gives CASIFDTWSEQFF.

This clone has more than one count but fewer than ten. The CDR3 spells CASSYSSRLEQFF. CDR3 sequence (DNA): TGTGCCAGCAGTTACTCCTCCCGACTTGAGCAGTTCTTC. The chain joins TRBV6-5 to TRBJ2-1; no definite D call. The CDR3 spans 13 residues. CDR1 is MNHEY and CDR2 is SVGAGI in the germline V gene. V lost 0 bases and J 9 bases, leaving 9 bases between the germline ends.

This clone was observed a few times. The chain recombines TRBV4-1 with TRBJ2-3; D remains ambiguous. V lost 4 bases and J lost 2, with 7 bases in between. In germline, CDR1 is MGHRA, CDR2 YSYEKL. This CDR3 is 13 amino acids long. CDR3 loop: CASSLSPTDTQYF. Here the CDR3 DNA reads TGCGCCAGCAGCCTTTCACCCACAGATACGCAGTATTTT.

The chain links TRBV5-6 to TRBJ1-2; D uncertain. The ends were cut back, 2 bases at V and 1 base at J, with 9 bases in the middle. From germline, CDR1 is SGHDT and CDR2 YYEEEE. This CDR3 comprises 14 residues. CDR3 residues: CASSLGFRNYGYTF. In nucleotides, the CDR3 is TGTGCCAGCAGCTTAGGATTCCGTAACTATGGCTACACCTTC.